The 16 T cell receptor beta chains given below trace back to one sample, sequenced in a study of cytomegalovirus exposure and HLA in healthy donors. TCRdb keeps only in-frame clones here, not all; method: immunoSEQ multiplex PCR. The table shows roughly 140,000 clones, with about 88% occurring only once. Input material: PBMCs. These TCRs come from a woman between 18 and 29 years old in good health and CMV-seropositive.

The chain has TRBV12-5 and TRBJ2-7; D possibly corresponds to TRBD1 (6 bases). V was pared by 2 bases and J by 3 bases, with 14 bases between. The germline CDR1 and CDR2 sequences are LGHNT and FRNRAP. The CDR3 loop spans 15 amino acids. The CDR3 DNA sequence: TGTGCTAGTGGTTTGCCCTTCGGACAGCACTACGAGCAGTACTTC. Translated: CASGLPFGQHYEQYF.

This chain links TRBV7-9 with TRBJ2-7, with 9 bases aligning to TRBD1. CDR3 length: 16 residues. Germline V gene data show CDR1 as SEHNR and CDR2 as FQNEAQ (reference sequence). The junction had 11 bases not matched to a gene; V was cut back by 7 bases and J by 1 base. Written as DNA, the CDR3 is TGTGCCAGCATCCTGGACCTGGGACAGGGATCCTACGAGCAGTACTTC. Amino acids: CASILDLGQGSYEQYF.

The V gene is TRBV19, the J gene TRBJ2-5; TRBD2 agrees at 8 bases. Trimming took 10 bases from V and 3 from J; bases not matched to a gene: 1. The CDR3 loop spans 11 amino acids. CDR1 LNHDA and CDR2 SQIVND come from the germline V gene (reference sequence). As DNA, the CDR3 is TGTGCCAAACTAGCGGAAGAGACCCAGTACTTC. As protein: CAKLAEETQYF.

This rearrangement joins TRBV6-6 to TRBJ1-4, with D possibly being TRBD1 (5 bases). This CDR3 contains 15 residues. V was trimmed by 0 bases and J by 4 bases, leaving 9 bases between them. Germline CDR1 and CDR2: MNHNY and SVGAGI (reference sequence). The DNA for the CDR3 is TGTGCCAGCAGTTACTCTCAGGGACTTAATGAAAAACTGTTTTTT. Protein product: CASSYSQGLNEKLFF.

The chain couples TRBV11-3 to TRBJ1-1; 8 bases align to TRBD1. Germline V gene lookup returns CDR1 SGHNT and CDR2 YENEEA. The CDR3 extends over 14 amino acids. The V segment lost 5 bases and the J segment 0 bases; nucleotides outside the gene matches: 2. The CDR3: CASSRDRLNTEAFF. CDR3 bases: TGTGCCAGCAGCCGGGACAGGTTGAACACTGAAGCTTTCTTT.

V gene TRBV29-1 combines with J gene TRBJ1-1, with D perhaps TRBD1 (6 bases). CDR3 size: 18 residues. Germline CDR1 is SQVTM and CDR2 is ANQGSEA. The V and J ends lost 4 bases and 0 bases respectively, with 24 bases between them. The CDR3 spells CSVGSRLTGALLNTEAFF. The DNA for the CDR3 is TGCAGCGTTGGGAGCCGCCTGACAGGCGCCCTATTGAACACTGAAGCTTTCTTT.

On this clone: The sample carries other DNA sequences with the same CDR3. The rearrangement uses TRBV7-2 and TRBJ2-3; possible D gene TRBD2, 7 bases. The CDR3 contains 15 residues. The V gene lost 5 bases and the J gene lost 5 bases, with 17 bases spanning the gap. Germline CDR1 reads SGHTA; CDR2 reads FQGNSA. The CDR3 loop is CASSLAGGQGDTQYF. In nucleotides, the CDR3 is TGTGCCAGCAGCCTCGCCGGGGGGCAGGGAGATACGCAGTATTTT.

This clone was seen a single time. The J gene is TRBJ1-4, the V gene TRBV4-1, with 8 nucleotides matching TRBD1. This CDR3 has 14 residues. Germline CDR1 reads MGHRA; CDR2 reads YSYEKL. V was clipped by 6 bases and J by 5 bases; unmatched bases: 5. DNA for the CDR3: TGCGCCAGCAGACAACAGGGGGTCAATGAAAAACTGTTTTTT. Its protein is CASRQQGVNEKLFF.

V is TRBV6-5 and J is TRBJ1-2, with 9 bases matching TRBD1. Germline V lookup: CDR1 MNHEY, CDR2 SVGAGI. CDR3 size: 15 residues. The V gene end was trimmed by 2 bases and the J gene end by 4 bases; junction bases not matched to a gene: 5. CDR3: CASSYTMGQGYGYTF. In nucleotides, the CDR3 is TGTGCCAGCAGTTACACGATGGGACAGGGCTATGGCTACACCTTC.

This sequence joins TRBV11-2 and TRBJ2-1, with TRBD2 matching over 10 bases. The CDR3 loop spans 15 amino acids. CDR1 and CDR2 from the germline V gene are SGHAT and FQNNGV. The V gene end was trimmed by 1 base and the J gene end by 11 bases; junction bases not matched to a gene: 8. The DNA of the CDR3 is TGTGCCAGCAGCTTAGGTTTGGCTAGCGGGAGTCAGCAGTTCTTC. It codes for CASSLGLASGSQQFF. Full variable domain (outside the CDR3, taken from reference TRBV11-2 and TRBJ2-1): EAGVAQSPRYKIIEKRQSVAFWCNPISGHATLYWYQQILGQGPKLLIQFQNNGVVDDSQLPKDRFSAERLKGVDSTLKIQPAKLEDSAVYLCASSLGLASGSQQFFGPGTRLTVL.

The gene calls are TRBV12-2 and TRBJ2-1; the tabulated D call, TRBD2, remains unverified against the DNA. TRBV12-2 is labeled a pseudogene. The CDR3 is made up of 16 amino acids. CDR3 DNA: TGTGCAAGTCTCGACCGGGACTCAAGCTCCTACAATGAGCAGTTCTTC. This encodes CASLDRDSSSYNEQFF.

This clone appeared once. The chain combines TRBV7-2 with TRBJ2-3; 7 nucleotides line up with TRBD2. V lost 0 bases to trimming and J lost 0 bases; unmatched junction nucleotides: 3. Germline CDR1 reads SGHTA; CDR2 reads FQGNSA. The CDR3 runs 16 residues. The CDR3 nucleotides read TGTGCCAGCAGCTTAGCCGCTAGCGGAAGCACAGATACGCAGTATTTT. Amino acids: CASSLAASGSTDTQYF.

Turning to this clone: Other DNA variants within this sample encode the same CDR3. The gene calls are TRBV5-1 and TRBJ2-1; 12 nucleotides agree with TRBD2. The CDR3 has 15 amino acids. Germline CDR1 reads SGHRS; CDR2 reads YFSETQ. V lost 3 bases, J lost 6 bases, and 4 bases stayed unmatched. The chain's CDR3 is CASSSTSGRLNEQFF. Written as DNA, the CDR3 is TGCGCCAGCAGCTCCACTAGCGGGAGGCTCAATGAGCAGTTCTTC.

The V call is TRBV9, the J call TRBJ2-5; 9 positions match TRBD1. V dropped 2 bases and J dropped 5; count of bases not matched to a gene: 13. The CDR3 runs to 17 residues. In germline, CDR1 is SGDLS, CDR2 YYNGEE. The CDR3: CASSVETGLGQGETQYF. The DNA for the CDR3 is TGTGCCAGCAGCGTGGAGACCGGACTTGGACAGGGGGAGACCCAGTACTTC. The full variable domain, with the rest looked up from reference TRBV9 and TRBJ2-5, is DSGVTQTPKHLITATGQRVTLRCSPRSGDLSVYWYQQSLDQGLQFLIQYYNGEERAKGNILERFSAQQFPDLHSELNLSSLELGDSALYFCASSVETGLGQGETQYFGPGTRLLVL.

The V call is TRBV5-1, the J call TRBJ2-3, with TRBD1 identical over 9 bases. Germline CDR1 and CDR2: SGHRS and YFSETQ. The CDR3 covers 14 residues. J gave up 4 bases and V 4 bases, and 4 bases lay outside the gene matches. The CDR3 DNA sequence: TGCGCCAGCAGCACCACAGGGGGCGCAGATACGCAGTATTTT. This sequence encodes CASSTTGGADTQYF.

This chain uses TRBV19 with TRBJ2-7, with 7 positions matching TRBD1. J was trimmed by 3 bases and V by 5 bases; bases with no gene match: 10. CDR3 size: 15 residues. CDR1 and CDR2 from the germline V gene are LNHDA and SQIVND (reference sequence). This chain's CDR3 is CASSPQETGIYEQYF. The CDR3 nucleotides read TGTGCCAGTAGTCCCCAAGAGACAGGGATCTACGAGCAGTACTTC.